Listed here are 8 T cell receptor beta chains from one sample, sequenced in a study of T cells in Graves' hyperthyroidism and ophthalmopathy. Amplified TCR beta CDR3 regions came from RNA transcripts. In the first-round RT-PCR of the TCR CDR3, the HTBI primer set was used. MiXCR, applied by TCRdb to the multiplex PCR reads, yields one record per CDR3 protein. Of 300,000 to 500,000 distinct CDR3 sequences in the sample, over 13% are singletons; the top ten hold 25% to 30%. Sequencing used blood. The receptors originated from a man aged 45-65 years with Graves' ophthalmopathy.

This chain links TRBV5-1 with TRBJ2-5, with 13 bases aligning to TRBD2. J lost 5 bases, V lost 3 bases, and 4 bases had no gene match. In germline, CDR1 is SGHRS, CDR2 YFSETQ. The CDR3 covers 15 residues. The CDR3: CASSWTSGRQETQYF. The DNA for the CDR3 is TGCGCCAGCAGCTGGACTAGCGGGAGACAGGAGACCCAGTACTTC.

This clonotype turned up a few times. The chain links TRBV11-2 to TRBJ2-7; D is ambiguous. The CDR3 is made up of 13 amino acids. The ends were cut back, 5 bases at V and 0 bases at J, with 8 bases in the middle. CDR1 and CDR2 (germline): SGHAT, FQNNGV. For the CDR3, the DNA is TGTGCCAGCAGCCCATCCCGCTCCTACGAGCAGTACTTC. Encoded protein: CASSPSRSYEQYF.

The chain employs TRBV20-1 and TRBJ1-1, with 8 nucleotides matching TRBD1. This CDR3 region has 14 residues. CDR1 is DFQATT and CDR2 is SNEGSKA in the germline V gene (reference sequence). Trimming cost V 2 bases and J 4 bases; bases outside gene matches: 6. The CDR3 DNA reads TGCAGTGCTAGATACTCAGGGGGCGGCACTGAAGCTTTCTTT. It encodes CSARYSGGGTEAFF.

This sequence joins TRBV6-1 and TRBJ2-5; D possibly matches TRBD1 or TRBD2 (5 bases each). Trimming cost V 6 bases and J 9 bases, with 23 bases left between them. The germline V gene encodes CDR1 MNHNS and CDR2 SASEGT. CDR3 size: 15 residues. CDR3 amino acids: CASRPAWGPEEAQYF. CDR3 DNA: TGTGCCAGCAGGCCCGCCTGGGGCCCCGAGGAGGCCCAGTACTTC.

This clonotype was counted ten times or more. The chain is built from TRBV5-1 and TRBJ1-1; 7 bases map to TRBD1. In germline, CDR1 is SGHRS, CDR2 YFSETQ. Trimming removed 5 bases from V and 4 bases from J; junction bases left unmatched: 17. The CDR3 totals 17 residues. The CDR3, as DNA: TGCGCCAGCAGGACGACAGGGAGGATCGGAGAAGGCACTGAAGCTTTCTTT. Its translation is CASRTTGRIGEGTEAFF.

The table lists this clonotype with a few counts. The chain has TRBV10-2 and TRBJ2-7; 7 positions agree with TRBD2. The V segment lost 6 bases and the J segment 4 bases; nucleotides outside the gene matches: 6. Germline loops: CDR1 WSHSY, CDR2 SAAADI. The CDR3 loop spans 13 amino acids. The CDR3 DNA reads TGCGCCAGCAGGGAAAGCGGGGTTTACGAGCAGTACTTC. Translated: CASRESGVYEQYF.

The chain is built from TRBV7-6 and TRBJ2-7, with TRBD2 identical over 9 bases. The CDR3 totals 14 residues. The V gene end was trimmed by 7 bases and the J gene end by 3 bases; junction bases not matched to a gene: 7. The germline V gene encodes CDR1 SGHVS and CDR2 FNYEAQ. The CDR3 is CASKAGTSSYEQYF. CDR3 DNA sequence: TGTGCCAGCAAAGCAGGGACTAGCAGCTACGAGCAGTACTTC.

This chain connects TRBV11-2 to TRBJ2-7; TRBD1 aligns across 10 bases. With 5 bases clipped from V and 2 bases from J, the junction kept 9 bases outside the gene matches. Germline CDR1 is SGHAT and CDR2 is FQNNGV. This CDR3 has 16 amino acids. CDR3 sequence (DNA): TGTGCCAGCAGCCAGGAAACCGGGACAGGGGCCTACGAGCAGTACTTC. Protein product: CASSQETGTGAYEQYF.